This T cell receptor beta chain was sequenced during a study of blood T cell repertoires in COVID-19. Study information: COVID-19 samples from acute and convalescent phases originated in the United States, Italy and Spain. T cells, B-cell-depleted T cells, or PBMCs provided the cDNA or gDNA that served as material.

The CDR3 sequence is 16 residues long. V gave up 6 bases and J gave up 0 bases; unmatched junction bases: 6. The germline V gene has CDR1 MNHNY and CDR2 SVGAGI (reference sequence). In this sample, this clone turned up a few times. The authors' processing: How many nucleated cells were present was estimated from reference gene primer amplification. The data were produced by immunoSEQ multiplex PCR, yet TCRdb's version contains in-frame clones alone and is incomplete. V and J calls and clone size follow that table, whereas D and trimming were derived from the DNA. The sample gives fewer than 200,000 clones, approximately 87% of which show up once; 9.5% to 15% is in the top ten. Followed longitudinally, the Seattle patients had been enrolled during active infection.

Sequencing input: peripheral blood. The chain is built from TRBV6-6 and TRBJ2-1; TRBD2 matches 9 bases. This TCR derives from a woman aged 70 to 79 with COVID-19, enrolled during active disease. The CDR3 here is CASRPSAGGSYNEQFF. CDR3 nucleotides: TGTGCCAGCAGACCGTCAGCGGGGGGCTCCTACAATGAGCAGTTCTTC.